Following are 25 T cell receptor beta chains from one sample sequenced in a study of blood T cell repertoires in COVID-19. Profiling relied on immunoSEQ multiplex PCR, and the TCRdb table lists in-frame clones only, not all of them. Of hundreds of thousands of clones listed, around 88% are singletons. Sequencing input: peripheral blood. The receptors shown here come from a woman aged 25-40 years who had recovered from COVID-19.

The rearrangement links TRBV3-1 (or the pseudogene TRBV3-2) to TRBJ2-6; D gene ambiguous. CDR3 size: 15 residues. V lost 4 bases to trimming and J lost 4 bases, with 11 bases between them. Germline CDR1 LGHDT, CDR2 YNNKEL (reference sequence). CDR3 region: CASSLPVGGANVLTF. The CDR3 bases are TGTGCCAGCAGCCTCCCAGTCGGGGGGGCCAACGTCCTGACTTTC.

As concerns this clone: This specimen includes other DNA sequences encoding the same CDR3. J is TRBJ1-4 and V is TRBV11-2; tentatively, D is TRBD1 (5 bases). Germline assignment: CDR1 SGHAT and CDR2 FQNNGV. Trimming took 1 base from V and 8 from J, leaving 14 bases between them. This CDR3 spans 15 amino acids. The CDR3 sequence is CASSLGAGGNEKLFF. The CDR3 DNA is TGTGCCAGCAGCTTAGGTGCTGGGGGGAACGAAAAACTGTTTTTT. The full variable domain, completed using reference TRBV11-2 and TRBJ1-4, is EAGVAQSPRYKIIEKRQSVAFWCNPISGHATLYWYQQILGQGPKLLIQFQNNGVVDDSQLPKDRFSAERLKGVDSTLKIQPAKLEDSAVYLCASSLGAGGNEKLFFGSGTQLSVL.

This clone was seen only once. The J gene is TRBJ2-1, the V gene TRBV4-2; 14 bases align to TRBD2. The length of the CDR3 is 14 residues. The J segment lost 8 bases and the V segment lost 6 bases, leaving 3 bases of the junction unmatched. The germline CDR1 and CDR2 sequences are LGHNA and YNFKEQ. In DNA, the CDR3 is TGTGCCAGCAGTGCGACTAGCGGGAGGGATGAGCAGTTCTTC. Translating gives CASSATSGRDEQFF.

The chain couples TRBV5-1 to TRBJ2-5; 9 bases agree with TRBD1. CDR3 length: 14 amino acids. Per germline, CDR1 SGHRS and CDR2 YFSETQ. The trim removed 3 bases at V and 1 base at J, leaving 1 base unmatched. The DNA of the CDR3 is TGCGCCAGCAGCTGGGGACAGGGCCAAGAGACCCAGTACTTC. Protein product: CASSWGQGQETQYF.

The chain recombines TRBV20-1 with TRBJ2-3; D call uncertain. V was trimmed by 6 bases and J by 6 bases, leaving 7 bases between them. CDR3 size: 10 residues. In germline, CDR1 is DFQATT, CDR2 SNEGSKA (reference sequence). The CDR3 DNA reads TGCAGTGCGTTAATGGATACGCAGTATTTT. This codes for CSALMDTQYF.

The chain links TRBV28 to TRBJ1-3; 9 bases are shared with TRBD1. V lost 6 bases, J lost 0 bases, and 9 bases stayed unmatched. This CDR3 contains 17 residues. Per the germline V gene, CDR1 is MDHEN and CDR2 is SYDVKM. The CDR3 DNA follows: TGTGCCAGCAGGGACAGGGGCTATCGAGCCTCTGGAAACACCATATATTTT. This gives the protein CASRDRGYRASGNTIYF.

The rearrangement joins TRBV7-2 to TRBJ2-7, with 10 bases that match TRBD2. The V gene end was trimmed by 5 bases and the J gene end by 5 bases; junction bases not matched to a gene: 6. The CDR3 spans 14 residues. The germline V gene encodes CDR1 SGHTA and CDR2 FQGNSA. For the CDR3, the DNA is TGTGCCAGCAGCACGGGACTAGCGTTCGACGAGCAGTACTTC. Encoded protein: CASSTGLAFDEQYF.

The rearrangement uses TRBV9 and TRBJ1-1; D is perhaps TRBD1 (6 bases). Trimming shortened V by 0 bases and J by 1 base, and 16 bases separated the two germline ends. From germline, CDR1 is SGDLS and CDR2 YYNGEE. The CDR3 is made up of 17 amino acids. The CDR3 region has the DNA TGTGCCAGCAGCGTAGCGGACAGTAGAGTTAGGAACACTGAAGCTTTCTTT. Its translation is CASSVADSRVRNTEAFF.

The rearrangement uses TRBV21-1 and TRBJ2-5; the table's D gene call, TRBD1, was not cross checked with the DNA. TRBV21-1 is an annotated pseudogene. This CDR3 has 15 amino acids. The CDR3 coding sequence is TGTGCCAGCACAGGGGGGAGAAAAGGGCCAGAGACCCAGTACTTC. It codes for CASTGGRKGPETQYF.

The chain has TRBV6-5 and TRBJ2-1; TRBD1 is a possible D gene (6 bases). The CDR3 covers 11 residues. Germline CDR1 MNHEY, CDR2 SVGAGI. Trimming pared 6 bases from V and 9 bases from J, leaving 9 bases between. CDR3 protein: CASSQGIEQFF. Here the CDR3 DNA reads TGTGCCAGCAGCCAGGGGATTGAGCAGTTCTTC.

The V and J genes are TRBV5-1 and TRBJ2-7, with TRBD2 matching 7 bases. Losses at the gene ends were 1 base for V and 3 bases for J; bases not matched to a gene: 10. This CDR3 is built from 16 residues. In germline, CDR1 is SGHRS, CDR2 YFSETQ. The chain's CDR3 is CASSLFPAGESYEQYF. CDR3 in DNA: TGCGCCAGCAGCTTGTTCCCGGCGGGGGAGAGCTACGAGCAGTACTTC.

This chain links TRBV2 with TRBJ1-2; 8 nucleotides match TRBD1. Germline V gives CDR1 SNHLY, CDR2 FYNNEI. CDR3 length: 12 amino acids. V shed 5 bases, J shed 6 bases, and the junction held 2 bases outside the gene matches. Written as DNA, the CDR3 is TGTGCCAGCAGTTCGACAGGGGATGGCTACACCTTC. Residues: CASSSTGDGYTF.

This clone was found once. The chain carries TRBV27 and TRBJ2-5, with TRBD2 matching over 9 bases. V was pared by 2 bases and J by 5 bases, with 15 bases of the junction left unmatched. Looked up from germline, CDR1 is MNHEY and CDR2 is SMNVEV (reference sequence). The CDR3 contains 18 residues. The CDR3 nucleotides read TGTGCCAGCAGTTTAAGGCGGGGGGGCTTACCCCGACTGGAGACCCAGTACTTC. Protein: CASSLRRGGLPRLETQYF.

The chain joins TRBV6-5 to TRBJ2-2; D uncertain. The CDR3 spans 15 residues. Trimming cost V 5 bases and J 6 bases, with 16 bases left between them. The germline V gene encodes CDR1 MNHEY and CDR2 SVGAGI. CDR3 sequence reads: CASSRTLRSAGELFF. In DNA form, the CDR3 reads TGTGCCAGCAGTCGAACCCTACGATCCGCCGGGGAGCTGTTTTTT.

This clone showed up just once. The gene calls are TRBV6-2 or TRBV6-3 and TRBJ2-3, with unresolved D. CDR1 MNHEY and CDR2 SVGEGT come from the germline V gene. CDR3 length: 11 amino acids. V shed 6 bases and J shed 6 bases, with 7 bases lying between them. The CDR3 protein is CASSPADTQYF. The CDR3 coding sequence is TGTGCCAGCAGCCCGGCTGATACGCAGTATTTT.

This chain connects TRBV5-4 to TRBJ2-7, with 7 bases identical to TRBD1. Trimming removed 5 bases from V and 5 bases from J; junction bases left unmatched: 10. This CDR3 has 14 residues. Germline lookup yields CDR1 SGHNT and CDR2 YYREEE (reference sequence). The CDR3 nucleotides read TGTGCCAGCAGGCGGGCAGGGGGAAGGGACGAGCAGTACTTC. It encodes CASRRAGGRDEQYF.

This rearrangement joins TRBV28 to TRBJ2-7, with 10 bases lining up with TRBD1. Germline-derived CDR1 and CDR2 are MDHEN and SYDVKM. This CDR3 is 14 amino acids long. V was pared by 5 bases and J by 2 bases, with 3 bases of the junction left unmatched. CDR3 sequence: CASSKTGGAYEQYF. CDR3 nucleotide sequence: TGTGCCAGCAGTAAGACAGGGGGCGCCTACGAGCAGTACTTC.

CDR3 amino acids: CASSQLPAESSGANVLTF. CDR3 DNA: TGTGCCAGCTCACAGCTCCCCGCGGAAAGCTCTGGGGCCAACGTCCTGACTTTC. The chain is built from TRBV18 and TRBJ2-6; unclear D gene. Germline V lookup: CDR1 KGHSH, CDR2 LQKENI. V lost 4 bases, J lost 0 bases, and 16 bases lay in between. The CDR3 has 18 amino acids. Filled out from reference TRBV18 and TRBJ2-6, the complete variable domain reads NAGVMQNPRHLVRRRGQEARLRCSPMKGHSHVYWYRQLPEEGLKFMVYLQKENIIDESGMPKERFSAEFPKEGPSILRIQQVVRGDSAAYFCASSQLPAESSGANVLTFGAGSRLTVL.

This clone was found a few times. The rearrangement links TRBV19 to TRBJ1-2; a possible D gene is TRBD1 (6 bases). Germline V gene data show CDR1 as LNHDA and CDR2 as SQIVND (reference sequence). This CDR3 has 13 amino acids. Trimming left V 3 bases short and J 1 base short, with 6 bases between. The CDR3 coding sequence is TGTGCCAGTAGTATGGACAGTAACTATGGCTACACCTTC. It translates to CASSMDSNYGYTF. Full variable domain (rest looked up from reference TRBV19 and TRBJ1-2): DGGITQSPKYLFRKEGQNVTLSCEQNLNHDAMYWYRQDPGQGLRLIYYSQIVNDFQKGDIAEGYSVSREKKESFPLTVTSAQKNPTAFYLCASSMDSNYGYTFGSGTRLTVV.

This clone was seen just once. Within the sample, other DNA sequences also encode this same CDR3. The chain carries TRBV5-1 and TRBJ2-5; the D gene is possibly TRBD1 (6 bases). V was cut by 0 bases and J by 5 bases, with 11 bases left in between. Per germline, CDR1 SGHRS and CDR2 YFSETQ. The CDR3 covers 14 residues. The CDR3 sequence: CASSLAGQGETQYF. The CDR3 bases are TGCGCCAGCAGCTTGGCAGGCCAGGGGGAGACCCAGTACTTC.

V is TRBV6-2 or TRBV6-3 and J is TRBJ2-7, with 7 positions matching TRBD1. This CDR3 comprises 13 residues. V gave up 2 bases and J gave up 4 bases; unmatched junction bases: 2. Looked up from germline, CDR1 is MNHEY and CDR2 is SVGEGT. The CDR3 here is CASSYEDRYEQYF. The CDR3 DNA follows: TGTGCCAGCAGTTACGAGGACAGGTACGAGCAGTACTTC.

This clone was seen once. This chain uses TRBV4-1 with TRBJ1-4, with D unresolved. Germline CDR1 and CDR2: MGHRA and YSYEKL. CDR3 length: 20 residues. V was cut by 0 bases and J by 0 bases, with 20 bases left in between. CDR3 in DNA: TGCGCCAGCAGCCAAGACGCCCCCCCGACCGGGAGTTCAACTAATGAAAAACTGTTTTTT. Its translation is CASSQDAPPTGSSTNEKLFF.

Only one count was recorded for this clone. The chain recombines TRBV14 with TRBJ2-7, with unresolved D. V was cut by 1 base and J by 6 bases, with 7 bases left in between. Germline values: CDR1 SGHDN, CDR2 FVKESK. This CDR3 has 12 amino acids. CDR3 amino acids: CASSQVGGEQYF. CDR3 nucleotides: TGTGCCAGCAGCCAAGTAGGCGGCGAGCAGTACTTC.

The rearrangement joins TRBV6-6 to TRBJ2-2; 7 nucleotides align to TRBD1. Germline V gene lookup returns CDR1 MNHNY and CDR2 SVGAGI (reference sequence). The CDR3 has 14 amino acids. The trim removed 2 bases at V and 8 bases at J, leaving 5 bases unmatched. The CDR3 loop reads CASSYATGLGELFF. The CDR3 nucleotides read TGTGCCAGCAGTTACGCGACAGGGTTGGGGGAGCTGTTTTTT.

This chain connects TRBV25-1 to TRBJ2-1; 10 positions agree with TRBD2. Trimming cost V 1 base and J 14 bases; bases outside gene matches: 11. The V gene's germline CDR1 is MGHDK and CDR2 SYGVNS. The CDR3 has 15 residues. The CDR3 DNA reads as TGTGCCAGCAGTGAATCCGCTCGAGGCAGCGGGGGGGAGTTCTTC. Its translation: CASSESARGSGGEFF.